Shown below are 27 T cell receptor beta chains from a single sample sequenced in a study of shared clonotypes between healthy human individuals. Assay used: immunoSEQ multiplex PCR; TCRdb lists only in-frame clones, some missing. The profile shows approximately 1.4 million clones, 98% of them singletons. The specimen sequenced was naive CD4+ T cells sorted from blood. The subset is: CD45RA+ positively selected. The receptors shown here come from a man between 25 and 39 years old in good health.

The gene calls are TRBV28 and TRBJ1-2; D remains ambiguous. The germline V gene encodes CDR1 MDHEN and CDR2 SYDVKM. This CDR3 has 15 residues. V dropped 1 base and J dropped 7 bases, with 16 bases sitting between them. CDR3 in amino acids: CASSLSQPGDPGYTF. The CDR3 DNA follows: TGTGCCAGCAGTTTATCGCAGCCCGGAGATCCTGGCTACACCTTC.

Note on this clone: This CDR3 is also generated by other DNA sequences in the sample. This chain links TRBV11-3 with TRBJ2-2, with D perhaps given as TRBD1 or TRBD2 (6 bases each). V was shortened by 5 bases and J by 0 bases, with 10 bases between the two germline ends. Germline CDR1 is SGHNT and CDR2 is YENEEA. The CDR3 totals 15 residues. The CDR3 is CASSRGGTNTGELFF. The CDR3 DNA reads as TGTGCCAGCAGCCGAGGGGGGACGAACACCGGGGAGCTGTTTTTT.

This sequence joins TRBV4-2 and TRBJ2-7; D possibly corresponds to TRBD1 (7 bases). Between the trimmed V and J ends, which lost 1 base and 7 bases, there was a span of 20 bases. CDR3 length equals 16 residues. Germline CDR1 and CDR2: LGHNA and YNFKEQ. The CDR3 sequence is CASSQGGPQGGREQYF. CDR3 nucleotide sequence: TGTGCCAGCAGCCAAGGGGGCCCCCAGGGGGGACGGGAGCAGTACTTC.

The genes are TRBV11-3 and TRBJ2-7; tentatively, D is TRBD2 (6 bases). CDR3 length: 15 amino acids. The V gene lost 1 base and the J gene lost 7 bases, with 17 bases spanning the gap. Germline V gene lookup returns CDR1 SGHNT and CDR2 YENEEA. CDR3 loop: CASSLVSAGPREQYF. The CDR3 DNA reads TGTGCCAGCAGCTTAGTGTCGGCGGGGCCTAGGGAGCAGTACTTC.

The V call is TRBV5-1, the J call TRBJ2-2; either TRBD1 or TRBD2 may supply D (5 bases each). Trimming shortened V by 6 bases and J by 6 bases, and 27 bases separated the two germline ends. The CDR3 runs 18 residues. Germline values: CDR1 SGHRS, CDR2 YFSETQ. The CDR3 DNA reads TGCGCCAGCACCTCCCCATTCCAAGGGACCGACTTCCCCGGGGAGCTGTTTTTT. Amino acid sequence: CASTSPFQGTDFPGELFF.

This clone was detected once. The chain is built from TRBV4-3 and TRBJ2-5; no clear D gene. Germline V gives CDR1 LGHNA, CDR2 YSLEER. The V and J ends lost 4 bases and 5 bases respectively, with 14 bases between them. CDR3 length: 14 amino acids. DNA for the CDR3: TGCGCCAGCAGCCGCGACATCGCCTCGGAGACCCAGTACTTC. Its protein product is CASSRDIASETQYF.

The chain is built from TRBV7-2 and TRBJ2-3; possibly TRBD2 for D (5 bases). The ends were cut back, 5 bases at V and 6 bases at J, with 18 bases in the middle. This CDR3 has 15 residues. From germline, CDR1 is SGHTA and CDR2 FQGNSA. The CDR3 nucleotides are TGTGCCAGCAGCACATTGGGCGTAGGGAGTGATACGCAGTATTTT. It translates to CASSTLGVGSDTQYF.

The rearrangement links TRBV5-1 to TRBJ2-7, with 9 nucleotides matching TRBD1. The CDR3 is 15 residues long. V dropped 1 base and J dropped 5; count of bases not matched to a gene: 7. Germline values: CDR1 SGHRS, CDR2 YFSETQ. The CDR3 region has the DNA TGCGCCAGCAGCTTGCAGGGACAGGGAACCCACGAGCAGTACTTC. This sequence encodes CASSLQGQGTHEQYF.

The DNA for the CDR3 is TGTGCCAGCAGGATGGACAGGGCGGGCACAGATACGCAGTATTTT. This translates into CASRMDRAGTDTQYF. The J gene is TRBJ2-3, the V gene TRBV2; TRBD1 aligns across 8 bases. Germline lookup yields CDR1 SNHLY and CDR2 FYNNEI. Trimming at V came to 6 bases and at J to 1 base, leaving 6 bases not matched to a gene. This CDR3 is built from 15 residues.

The rearrangement links TRBV29-1 to TRBJ2-2, with 9 bases lining up with TRBD2. V lost 7 bases to trimming and J lost 5 bases; unmatched junction nucleotides: 14. The germline V gene encodes CDR1 SQVTM and CDR2 ANQGSEA. The length of the CDR3 is 16 residues. The CDR3 is CSARGAGGGRTGELFF. The DNA for the CDR3 is TGCAGCGCCCGCGGAGCGGGAGGCGGACGGACCGGGGAGCTGTTTTTT.

The CDR3 here is CASSRGSSTNEKLFF. CDR3 in DNA: TGTGCCAGCAGTCGAGGCTCCTCAACTAATGAAAAACTGTTTTTT. The rearrangement joins TRBV7-8 to TRBJ1-4; D uncertain. The CDR3 runs 15 residues. Germline loops: CDR1 SGHVS, CDR2 FQNEAQ. V shed 6 bases and J shed 0 bases, with 11 bases lying between them.

This sequence joins TRBV6-6 and TRBJ1-5, with 7 bases that match TRBD1. CDR3 length: 15 residues. V shed 0 bases, J shed 5 bases, and the junction held 4 bases outside the gene matches. Germline CDR1 MNHNY, CDR2 SVGAGI (reference sequence). CDR3 nucleotide sequence: TGTGCCAGCAGTTACTCAGACAGGGTGGATCAGCCCCAGCATTTT. It encodes CASSYSDRVDQPQHF.

This clone appeared a single time. The J gene is TRBJ2-1, the V gene TRBV5-1; TRBD1 matches 8 bases. Germline V CDR1 and CDR2: SGHRS, YFSETQ. V lost 1 base to trimming and J lost 0 bases; unmatched junction nucleotides: 9. CDR3 length: 18 residues. CDR3 sequence: CASSLYSRGRLSYNEQFF. CDR3 nucleotides: TGCGCCAGCAGCTTGTATTCCAGGGGGCGTCTCTCCTACAATGAGCAGTTCTTC.

This chain uses TRBV7-2 with TRBJ2-5; no clear D. The CDR3 loop spans 13 amino acids. Trimming left V 1 base short and J 9 bases short, with 12 bases between. Germline V gene sequence: CDR1 SGHTA, CDR2 FQGNSA. The CDR3 region is CASSLDKAGPQYF. The CDR3 nucleotides are TGTGCCAGCAGCTTAGATAAGGCCGGTCCCCAGTACTTC.

The V gene is TRBV10-3, the J gene TRBJ1-5; no firm D call. The CDR3 sequence is 13 residues long. CDR1 is ENHRY and CDR2 is SYGVKD in the germline V gene. Trimming removed 4 bases from V and 1 base from J, with 5 bases in between. The CDR3 is CAISAESNQPQHF. The DNA for the CDR3 is TGTGCCATCAGTGCAGAAAGCAATCAGCCCCAGCATTTT.

J is TRBJ2-1 and V is TRBV5-1, with 14 positions matching TRBD2. Per the germline V gene, CDR1 is SGHRS and CDR2 is YFSETQ. The CDR3 is 15 amino acids. With 4 bases clipped from V and 10 bases from J, the junction kept 7 bases outside the gene matches. The CDR3 DNA is TGCGCCAGCAGCCTGGGGACTAGCGGGAGTGGCGAGCAGTTCTTC. Encoded protein: CASSLGTSGSGEQFF.

The chain uses TRBV29-1 and TRBJ2-1; 9 positions match TRBD1. With V trimmed by 4 bases and J by 7 bases, 11 bases remained unmatched. Germline CDR1 SQVTM, CDR2 ANQGSEA. The CDR3 is 15 amino acids. CDR3 coding DNA: TGCAGCGTTGTTGGAAGGACACAGGGGGCGAATGAGCAGTTCTTC. Protein sequence: CSVVGRTQGANEQFF.

The V and J genes are TRBV5-1 and TRBJ1-1, with 10 nucleotides matching TRBD1. Germline V gene sequence: CDR1 SGHRS, CDR2 YFSETQ. The trim removed 2 bases at V and 5 bases at J, leaving 9 bases unmatched. There are 16 residues in the CDR3. The CDR3 reads CASSFRGQGSPTEAFF. As DNA, the CDR3 is TGCGCCAGCAGCTTCCGGGGACAGGGGTCACCTACTGAAGCTTTCTTT.

This clone was picked up one time. This chain uses TRBV6-5 with TRBJ1-3, with D perhaps matching TRBD1 (5 bases). Germline CDR1 and CDR2: MNHEY and SVGAGI. V was shortened by 2 bases and J by 0 bases, with 5 bases between the two germline ends. The CDR3 length is 14 residues. The CDR3 DNA reads TGTGCCAGCAGTTACGGGACCTCTGGAAACACCATATATTTT. The encoded protein is CASSYGTSGNTIYF.

This chain uses TRBV14 with TRBJ2-1; D not certain. The CDR3 sequence is 13 residues long. V dropped 6 bases and J dropped 9 bases, with 15 bases sitting between them. Germline V gene data show CDR1 as SGHDN and CDR2 as FVKESK. CDR3 coding DNA: TGTGCCAGCAGTCGGGTCCACGGAATTGAGCAGTTCTTC. Its translation is CASSRVHGIEQFF.

CDR3 amino acids: CAWSVPGTRGNEQFF. CDR3 nucleotide sequence: TGTGCCTGGAGTGTTCCAGGGACCCGGGGCAATGAGCAGTTCTTC. The chain joins TRBV30 to TRBJ2-1, with D possibly called TRBD1 or TRBD2 (5 bases each). Trimming took 0 bases from V and 6 from J, leaving 15 bases between them. The CDR3 contains 15 residues. The V gene's germline CDR1 is GTSNPN and CDR2 SVGIG (reference sequence).

J is TRBJ2-3 and V is TRBV6-5, with D uncertain. V shed 2 bases and J shed 2 bases, with 8 bases lying between them. Germline V gene sequence: CDR1 MNHEY, CDR2 SVGAGI. CDR3 length: 14 amino acids. Here the CDR3 DNA reads TGTGCCAGCAGTTACGGGCCTCTCACAGATACGCAGTATTTT. Protein: CASSYGPLTDTQYF.

A remark on this clone: Other DNA sequences in this specimen translate into the identical CDR3. The chain links TRBV5-1 to TRBJ2-2; 7 bases agree with TRBD1. The V and J ends lost 3 bases and 4 bases, in that order; junction bases with no gene match: 3. Germline-derived CDR1 and CDR2 are SGHRS and YFSETQ. The CDR3 runs 14 residues. The CDR3 bases are TGCGCCAGCAGCTCACAGGGGAGCACCGGGGAGCTGTTTTTT. Translated: CASSSQGSTGELFF.

On this clone: Different DNA sequences within this sample yield the same CDR3. This chain links TRBV6-1 with TRBJ2-3; D remains ambiguous. The germline gives CDR1 MNHNS, CDR2 SASEGT. With 0 bases removed from V and 5 bases from J, the gap between germline ends came to 3 bases. The CDR3 has 12 residues. CDR3 in DNA: TGTGCCAGCAGTGAAGCCTTAGATACGCAGTATTTT. As protein: CASSEALDTQYF.

V and J are TRBV5-1 and TRBJ1-4; D gene ambiguous. With 3 bases removed from V and 0 bases from J, the gap between germline ends came to 15 bases. The CDR3 totals 17 residues. CDR1 and CDR2 (germline): SGHRS, YFSETQ. This CDR3 is CASSSVSSGATNEKLFF. CDR3 bases: TGCGCCAGCAGCTCGGTCAGCAGCGGAGCAACTAATGAAAAACTGTTTTTT.

V usage is TRBV6-5 and J usage is TRBJ2-3; the D gene is possibly TRBD1 (6 bases). V was cut by 5 bases and J by 5 bases, with 8 bases left in between. The V gene's germline CDR1 is MNHEY and CDR2 SVGAGI. This CDR3 spans 12 amino acids. In DNA, the CDR3 is TGTGCCAGCAGTAAACAGGGAGATACGCAGTATTTT. Translating gives CASSKQGDTQYF.

The chain joins TRBV28 to TRBJ1-4; 8 nucleotides match TRBD1. The CDR3 has 15 residues. Germline CDR1 and CDR2: MDHEN and SYDVKM. With V trimmed by 3 bases and J by 10 bases, 10 bases remained unmatched. The CDR3 DNA sequence: TGTGCCAGCAGTTTTTCCGGACAGGGCTGGGGAAAACTGTTTTTT. Protein product: CASSFSGQGWGKLFF.